Shown below are 26 T cell receptor beta chains from a single sample sequenced in a study of blood T cell repertoires in COVID-19. Method: immunoSEQ multiplex PCR; TCRdb's copy keeps in-frame clones and lacks some. Of hundreds of thousands of clones listed, around 89% are singletons. The sample taken for sequencing was PBMCs or T cells enriched from blood (not recorded which). The receptors were sampled from a middle-aged man who had recovered from COVID-19.

This rearrangement joins TRBV15 to TRBJ2-7; 9 positions match TRBD2. The CDR3 has 16 residues. CDR1 LNHNV and CDR2 YYDKDF come from the germline V gene (reference sequence). Trimming at V came to 3 bases and at J to 3 bases, leaving 9 bases not matched to a gene. The DNA of the CDR3 is TGTGCCACCAGCAGTGCCGGACTAGCGCCCGACTACGAGCAGTACTTC. Its protein product is CATSSAGLAPDYEQYF.

The chain carries TRBV11-2 and TRBJ1-2; maybe TRBD1 (5 bases). From germline, CDR1 is SGHAT and CDR2 FQNNGV. Trimming cost V 3 bases and J 0 bases, with 14 bases left between them. The CDR3 is 16 amino acids. The CDR3 loop reads CASSFGGAATNYGYTF. The DNA of the CDR3 is TGTGCCAGCAGCTTCGGGGGTGCCGCAACTAACTATGGCTACACCTTC. The full variable domain, completed using reference TRBV11-2 and TRBJ1-2, is EAGVAQSPRYKIIEKRQSVAFWCNPISGHATLYWYQQILGQGPKLLIQFQNNGVVDDSQLPKDRFSAERLKGVDSTLKIQPAKLEDSAVYLCASSFGGAATNYGYTFGSGTRLTVV.

This chain connects TRBV5-8 to TRBJ2-5; maybe TRBD1 (6 bases). The CDR3 contains 15 residues. Trimming removed 0 bases at V and 4 bases at J, with 13 bases between. CDR1 and CDR2 from the germline V gene are SGHTS and YDEGEE. This CDR3 reads CASSLGAGVGETQYF. The CDR3 nucleotides read TGTGCCAGCAGCTTGGGGGCAGGGGTTGGAGAGACCCAGTACTTC.

The chain joins TRBV15 to TRBJ2-3; D might be TRBD1 (6 bases). The V gene's germline CDR1 is LNHNV and CDR2 YYDKDF (reference sequence). The CDR3 consists of 15 residues. V gave up 3 bases and J gave up 2 bases, with 12 bases separating them. The CDR3 loop is CATSRPQGHTDTQYF. The CDR3, as DNA: TGTGCCACCAGCAGGCCTCAGGGGCACACAGATACGCAGTATTTT.

The rearrangement links TRBV7-3 to TRBJ2-2; 10 nucleotides agree with TRBD1. From germline, CDR1 is SGHTA and CDR2 FQGTGA. J was trimmed by 6 bases and V by 5 bases; bases with no gene match: 6. The CDR3 sequence is 15 residues long. The CDR3 DNA is TGTGCCAGCAGCCCACCAGGGACAGGGGCCGGGGAGCTGTTTTTT. The encoded protein is CASSPPGTGAGELFF. The whole variable domain, remainder taken from reference TRBV7-3 and TRBJ2-2, is GAGVSQTPSNKVTEKGKYVELRCDPISGHTALYWYRQSLGQGPEFLIYFQGTGAADDSGLPNDRFFAVRPEGSVSTLKIQRTERGDSAVYLCASSPPGTGAGELFFGEGSRLTVL.

The genes are TRBV2 and TRBJ2-3; 16 bases line up with TRBD2. Per the germline V gene, CDR1 is SNHLY and CDR2 is FYNNEI. V trimming: 6 bases; J trimming: 4 bases; junction bases outside the gene matches: 7. The CDR3 has 17 residues. Written as DNA, the CDR3 is TGTGCCAGCAGCCGTGGGACTAGCGGGAGGGCCCCAGATACGCAGTATTTT. It specifies CASSRGTSGRAPDTQYF.

The V call is TRBV7-3, the J call TRBJ2-5; possible D gene TRBD1, 6 bases. This CDR3 is built from 15 residues. CDR1 is SGHTA and CDR2 is FQGTGA in the germline V gene. Deletions cut 1 base from V and 1 base from J, with 10 bases between. The CDR3 protein is CASSLMATGQETQYF. Written as DNA, the CDR3 is TGTGCCAGCAGCTTAATGGCGACAGGCCAAGAGACCCAGTACTTC.

This clone was seen only once. V gene TRBV19 combines with J gene TRBJ2-7; D gene ambiguous. The V and J ends lost 3 bases and 0 bases respectively, with 9 bases between them. Germline-derived CDR1 and CDR2 are LNHDA and SQIVND (reference sequence). This CDR3 comprises 14 residues. This CDR3 reads CASSISANSYEQYF. CDR3 in DNA: TGTGCCAGTAGTATTTCCGCTAACTCCTACGAGCAGTACTTC.

This chain links TRBV6-4 with TRBJ2-1, with TRBD1 matching 7 bases. This CDR3 region has 17 residues. Per germline, CDR1 MRHNA and CDR2 SNTAGT. With V trimmed by 5 bases and J by 1 base, 11 bases remained unmatched. The CDR3 is CASSPGQRSPSYNEQFF. CDR3 sequence (DNA): TGTGCCAGCAGTCCGGGACAGAGAAGCCCATCCTACAATGAGCAGTTCTTC.

Points on this clone: A much more abundant neighbour one base away suggests this may be a read error. J is TRBJ1-1 and V is TRBV5-5, with TRBD1 matching 9 bases. CDR3 size: 14 residues. With 3 bases clipped from V and 1 base from J, the junction kept 1 base outside the gene matches. CDR1 is SGHKS and CDR2 is YYEKEE in the germline V gene (reference sequence). Here the CDR3 reads CASSWTGENTEAFF. The CDR3 DNA reads as TGTGCCAGCAGCTGGACAGGGGAGAACACTGAAGCTTTCTTT.

The genes are TRBV28 and TRBJ2-7, with a tentative D call TRBD2 (6 bases). The V gene's germline CDR1 is MDHEN and CDR2 SYDVKM. CDR3 length: 16 residues. Deletions cut 4 bases from V and 3 bases from J, with 19 bases between. CDR3 amino acids: CASSSQGGAFFYEQYF. CDR3 coding DNA: TGTGCCAGCAGTTCCCAAGGAGGGGCCTTTTTCTACGAGCAGTACTTC.

The chain is built from TRBV19 and TRBJ1-6; D is uncertain. The CDR3 covers 12 residues. Looked up from germline, CDR1 is LNHDA and CDR2 is SQIVND (reference sequence). V was pared by 6 bases and J by 8 bases, with 8 bases between. The CDR3 nucleotides read TGTGCCAGTAGCCTCCTTCATTCACCCCTCCACTTT. This encodes CASSLLHSPLHF.

The V call is TRBV28, the J call TRBJ1-2; D remains unclear. Deletions cut 5 bases from V and 7 bases from J, with 11 bases between. Per the germline V gene, CDR1 is MDHEN and CDR2 is SYDVKM. The CDR3 sequence is 12 residues long. The CDR3 nucleotides read TGTGCCAGCAGTACCCTCCGGGGTGGCTACACCTTC. Encoded protein: CASSTLRGGYTF.

This chain uses TRBV4-2 with TRBJ1-4, with D uncertain. The CDR3 runs 17 residues. Trimming removed 0 bases from V and 4 bases from J, with 15 bases in between. Germline V gene lookup returns CDR1 LGHNA and CDR2 YNFKEQ. CDR3 coding DNA: TGTGCCAGCAGCCAAGATGCCTCACGTTCGGGTAATGAAAAACTGTTTTTT. Translating it yields CASSQDASRSGNEKLFF.

This sequence joins TRBV19 and TRBJ1-2; tentatively, D is TRBD1 (6 bases). CDR3 length: 14 residues. Between the trimmed V and J ends, which lost 4 bases and 2 bases, there was a span of 11 bases. Germline CDR1 and CDR2: LNHDA and SQIVND (reference sequence). CDR3 DNA: TGTGCCAGTAGTAGGGCTACAGGGAACTATGGCTACACCTTC. It is translated as CASSRATGNYGYTF.

The gene calls are TRBV6-6 and TRBJ1-5, with a weak D call TRBD1 (6 bases). The germline CDR1 and CDR2 sequences are MNHNY and SVGAGI (reference sequence). Trimming removed 5 bases at V and 0 bases at J, with 11 bases between. The CDR3 is 15 residues long. The CDR3 loop reads CASSPRDTSNQPQHF. For the CDR3, the DNA is TGTGCCAGCAGTCCCCGGGACACTAGCAATCAGCCCCAGCATTTT.

This clone was seen only once. The rearrangement links TRBV27 to TRBJ1-4; D is possibly TRBD1 (6 bases). The length of the CDR3 is 16 residues. Per germline, CDR1 MNHEY and CDR2 SMNVEV (reference sequence). Trimming removed 1 base from V and 3 bases from J, with 12 bases in between. Here the CDR3 reads CASSLFRGAANEKLFF. In nucleotides, the CDR3 is TGTGCCAGCAGTTTATTCAGGGGTGCGGCTAATGAAAAACTGTTTTTT.

CDR3 nucleotide sequence: TGTGCCAGCAGCGTAGGCCCGAGGACTGAAGCTTTCTTT. This sequence encodes CASSVGPRTEAFF. The chain recombines TRBV9 with TRBJ1-1; D is uncertain. Germline V CDR1 and CDR2: SGDLS, YYNGEE. CDR3 length: 13 amino acids. Trimming pared 0 bases from V and 5 bases from J, leaving 8 bases between.

The V gene is TRBV28, the J gene TRBJ1-5; 11 nucleotides line up with TRBD1. Per germline, CDR1 MDHEN and CDR2 SYDVKM. The CDR3 loop spans 18 amino acids. J lost 2 bases, V lost 6 bases, and 12 bases had no gene match. The CDR3 sequence: CASSTDRGRRFRNQPQHF. The CDR3 DNA reads as TGTGCCAGCAGCACGGACAGGGGGCGAAGGTTCCGCAATCAGCCCCAGCATTTT.

The chain is built from TRBV4-1 and TRBJ1-5; D not certain. The CDR3 loop spans 15 amino acids. Trimming shortened V by 0 bases and J by 3 bases, and 9 bases separated the two germline ends. Germline V gene data show CDR1 as MGHRA and CDR2 as YSYEKL. The CDR3: CASSQDYPYNQPQHF. CDR3 sequence (DNA): TGCGCCAGCAGCCAAGATTACCCCTACAATCAGCCCCAGCATTTT.

The CDR3 DNA sequence: TGTGCCAGCAGCCAAGGGCTAGCGGGGGGGCTCGATACGCAGTATTTT. As protein: CASSQGLAGGLDTQYF. The chain has TRBV3-1 (or the pseudogene TRBV3-2) and TRBJ2-3, with 12 positions matching TRBD2. CDR1 is LGHDT, CDR2 YNNKEL, per germline (reference sequence). Trimming cost V 1 base and J 6 bases; bases outside gene matches: 5. This CDR3 spans 16 amino acids.

The chain is built from TRBV9 and TRBJ2-1; D is perhaps TRBD2 (5 bases). The CDR3 is made up of 16 amino acids. Germline V gene lookup returns CDR1 SGDLS and CDR2 YYNGEE. V shed 0 bases and J shed 4 bases, with 14 bases lying between them. The CDR3 coding sequence is TGTGCCAGCAGCGTAGACGCTAGCCTCCTATACAATGAGCAGTTCTTC. As protein: CASSVDASLLYNEQFF.

This chain joins TRBV9 and TRBJ2-7, with D possibly TRBD2 on 5 matching bases. V gave up 1 base and J gave up 6 bases, with 14 bases separating them. Germline CDR1 reads SGDLS; CDR2 reads YYNGEE. The CDR3 spans 14 residues. The CDR3 spells CASSVRGDVGEQYF. Here the CDR3 DNA reads TGTGCCAGCAGCGTACGGGGAGACGTAGGCGAGCAGTACTTC.

The chain links TRBV27 to TRBJ2-3, with D possibly matching TRBD1 (6 bases). Trimming pared 10 bases from V and 0 bases from J, leaving 14 bases between. The CDR3 has 14 residues. The V gene's germline CDR1 is MNHEY and CDR2 SMNVEV (reference sequence). The CDR3 protein is CATQGRLSTDTQYF. CDR3 DNA sequence: TGTGCCACCCAGGGGCGCCTGAGCACAGATACGCAGTATTTT.

The chain couples TRBV6-1 to TRBJ2-2; 9 nucleotides align to TRBD1. Germline V gives CDR1 MNHNS, CDR2 SASEGT. The CDR3 has 15 amino acids. The V gene end was trimmed by 1 base and the J gene end by 7 bases; junction bases not matched to a gene: 4. The CDR3 region is CASSEDRGLGGELFF. The CDR3 bases are TGTGCCAGCAGTGAAGACAGGGGGCTTGGCGGGGAGCTGTTTTTT.

The V gene is TRBV7-9, the J gene TRBJ2-7; perhaps TRBD2 as D (6 bases). The germline V gene has CDR1 SEHNR and CDR2 FQNEAQ (reference sequence). V was cut by 6 bases and J by 3 bases, with 18 bases left in between. The CDR3 runs to 15 residues. As DNA, the CDR3 is TGTGCCAGCAGTTTAACTGATGTCGGGGGCTACGAGCAGTACTTC. Its translation is CASSLTDVGGYEQYF.